The subject of this entry is one T cell receptor beta chain. The data are from a study of CD8+ T cells in alopecia areata. After isolation, RNA underwent reverse transcription to generate cDNA as the sequencing template. Generated by immunoSEQ multiplex PCR, the TCRdb table keeps only in-frame clones and is missing some. In the table there are roughly 150,000 clones, 55% of which are singletons. Germline values: CDR1 SGHVS, CDR2 FQNEAQ. The CDR3 covers 14 residues. The V and J ends lost 3 bases and 0 bases respectively, with 8 bases between them. This TCR came from a human donor in good health. The chain employs TRBV7-8 and TRBJ1-2; the D is unclear. The specimen was CD4+ T cells sorted from blood. The DNA for the CDR3 is TGTGCCAGCAGCTTCGCCGGCACTAACTATGGCTACACCTTC. It is translated as CASSFAGTNYGYTF.